One TCR beta chain is described in this entry. CDR3 length: 15 amino acids. With 0 bases removed from V and 4 bases from J, the gap between germline ends came to 12 bases. Germline values: CDR1 SGHTA, CDR2 FQGNSA. Repertoires were generated with immunoSEQ multiplex PCR, while TCRdb's copy carries only in-frame clones and drops some. The data show over 200,000 clones, about 84% seen once. The sample is drawn from a study of blood T cell repertoires in COVID-19. The sample was peripheral blood. This rearrangement joins TRBV7-2 to TRBJ1-2; possible D gene TRBD1, 6 bases. This receptor was taken from a woman of 80 years or more with acute or convalescent COVID-19. Written as DNA, the CDR3 is TGTGCCAGCAGCTTAGCTCACAGGGACGGCTATGGCTACACCTTC. Protein sequence: CASSLAHRDGYGYTF.